The clone carrying this T cell receptor beta chain was found a few times. The antigen remains unidentified. The CDR3 is 15 residues long. Germline-derived CDR1 and CDR2 are MNHNS and SASEGT. J gave up 4 bases and V 7 bases, and 12 bases lay outside the gene matches. TCRdb re-derived calls from the 5' RACE reads in MiXCR, one entry per CDR3 protein. This sample has roughly 240,000 distinct CDR3 sequences, with around 6.6% found just once. This sample is drawn from a study of identical twins. Overall study findings and caveats: Donors were not followed over many years; analysis was cross-sectional. For cord blood, abundant beta clonotypes had fewer insertions, unlike memory repertoires, which showed none. Excess low generation probability was seen in twin-shared out-of-frame alpha sequences.

This same sample was also part of a study on yellow fever vaccine responses in identical twins.

The chain employs TRBV6-1 and TRBJ2-7; 8 nucleotides agree with TRBD1. This clonotype was obtained from a woman aged 18-29 years in good health. The sequenced material came from memory (CD45RO+) T cells sorted from blood. The CDR3 is CASTDPGTGGYEQYV. The CDR3 DNA is TGTGCCAGCACTGATCCCGGGACAGGTGGTTACGAGCAGTACGTC.